Sequencing of this T cell receptor (beta chain) was carried out in a study of blood T cell repertoires in COVID-19. The CDR3 extends over 14 amino acids. Per germline, CDR1 SEHNR and CDR2 FQNEAQ (reference sequence). V was clipped by 2 bases and J by 2 bases, with 9 bases between them. Generated by immunoSEQ multiplex PCR, the TCRdb table keeps only in-frame clones and is missing some. The table lists more than 300,000 clones, about 90% of them singletons. While infection was still active, Seattle patients were enrolled and then followed longitudinally. The clonotype was recovered from a woman aged 25 to 39 with COVID-19, enrolled during active disease. The chain recombines TRBV7-9 with TRBJ2-5; D not resolved. The sequencing input was peripheral blood. This CDR3 reads CASSLNGKQETQYF. Written as DNA, the CDR3 is TGTGCCAGCAGCTTAAATGGCAAGCAAGAGACCCAGTACTTC.